This paragraph covers one T cell receptor beta chain sequence. The data derive from a study of T cell clones after liver transplantation. Assay: immunoSEQ multiplex PCR; the TCRdb copy retains only in-frame clones and omits some. The repertoire consists of approximately 51,000 clones, with 55% to 85% occurring once and the leading ten covering 7.5% to 10%. Germline V CDR1 and CDR2: SGHTA, FQGNSA. Trimming removed 5 bases from V and 5 bases from J, with 13 bases in between. The CDR3 spans 14 residues. The chain recombines TRBV7-2 with TRBJ2-1, with D perhaps TRBD1 or TRBD2 (5 bases each). This sequence was found in a human patient who received a liver transplant. Some T cells may be transferred from the graft donor. Sequencing was performed on CD4+ T cells from blood, taken 52 to 60 months after liver transplant. Here the CDR3 DNA reads TGTGCCAGCAGCCCCGGGACGAACAACAATGAGCAGTTCTTC. Its translation: CASSPGTNNNEQFF.